These 29 T cell receptor beta chains originate from one sample sequenced in a study of OX40 agonist ivuxolimab in advanced cancers. The library was prepared using the immunoSEQ multiplex PCR assay. The table was pulled from immuneACCESS by TCRdb, which kept in-frame rearrangements only. Such tables lose some clones; where checked, under half of the loss comes from unresolved V genes, and the rest has no known cause. The sample contains about 390 clones, around 64% of them found a single time. In total, the top ten clones hold under 30% of the sample. Sample collection was performed in a trial of the OX40 agonist ivuxolimab. The receptors derive from an adult with an advanced solid tumor such as melanoma, head and neck, liver or kidney cancer.

This clone appeared a few times. The V and J genes are TRBV6-8 and TRBJ2-1, with TRBD2 matching over 8 bases. Germline trimming cut 1 base from V and 3 bases from J; bases unmatched to any gene: 2. The CDR3 sequence is 15 residues long. Germline CDR1 reads MNHGY; CDR2 reads SAAAGT. The CDR3 DNA reads as TGTGCCAGCAGTTACTTTAGCGGGGTCTACAATGAGCAGTTCTTC. Protein: CASSYFSGVYNEQFF.

This clone was seen a handful of times. The gene calls are TRBV14 and TRBJ2-3; D is undetermined. Per the germline V gene, CDR1 is SGHDN and CDR2 is FVKESK. The length of the CDR3 is 13 residues. Trimming removed 6 bases from V and 0 bases from J, with 7 bases in between. The CDR3 DNA is TGTGCCAGCAGTGCCGTAAGCACAGATACGCAGTATTTT. As protein: CASSAVSTDTQYF.

This sequence joins TRBV15 and TRBJ1-1; tentatively, D is TRBD1 (5 bases). CDR3 length: 15 amino acids. Trimming removed 3 bases from V and 3 bases from J, with 14 bases in between. CDR1 is LNHNV, CDR2 YYDKDF, per germline (reference sequence). The CDR3 protein is CATSSPGGGYTEAFF. The CDR3 DNA is TGTGCCACCAGCAGTCCCGGCGGGGGTTACACTGAAGCTTTCTTT.

This clone was found once. The V and J genes are TRBV19 and TRBJ1-1, with a possible D match to TRBD1 (5 bases). Germline V gives CDR1 LNHDA, CDR2 SQIVND (reference sequence). The CDR3 is 14 amino acids. Trimming removed 5 bases from V and 5 bases from J, with 15 bases in between. The CDR3 sequence: CASSPLGGVTEAFF. In DNA form, the CDR3 reads TGTGCCAGTAGTCCCCTGGGGGGGGTAACTGAAGCTTTCTTT.

This clone came up a few times. The CDR3 sequence is CASSLPGEGAKNIQYF. The CDR3 DNA reads TGTGCCAGCAGCCTTCCGGGAGAAGGGGCCAAAAACATTCAGTACTTC. The V and J genes are TRBV11-3 and TRBJ2-4, with D possibly TRBD2 on 6 matching bases. From germline, CDR1 is SGHNT and CDR2 YENEEA. This CDR3 has 16 amino acids. Trimming removed 5 bases at V and 1 base at J, with 15 bases between. Based on the CDR3 plus reference TRBV11-3 and TRBJ2-4, the full variable domain is EAGVVQSPRYKIIEKKQPVAFWCNPISGHNTLYWYLQNLGQGPELLIRYENEEAVDDSQLPKDRFSAERLKGVDSTLKIQPAELGDSAVYLCASSLPGEGAKNIQYFGAGTRLSVL.

The CDR3 region is CASSIGTGQDTEAFF. In DNA, the CDR3 is TGTGCCAGTAGTATAGGAACGGGACAGGACACTGAAGCTTTCTTT. The chain employs TRBV19 and TRBJ1-1; 8 bases agree with TRBD1. Trimming took 1 base from V and 3 from J; bases not matched to a gene: 4. Germline values: CDR1 LNHDA, CDR2 SQIVND (reference sequence). This CDR3 is 15 amino acids long.

For the CDR3, the DNA is TGTGCCAGCAGTTACGGGGCGGGCACTGAAGCTTTCTTT. It specifies CASSYGAGTEAFF. The chain uses TRBV6-8 and TRBJ1-1, with D tentatively TRBD1 (5 bases). The germline V gene encodes CDR1 MNHGY and CDR2 SAAAGT. There are 13 residues in the CDR3. Trimming pared 2 bases from V and 4 bases from J, leaving 8 bases between.

This clone counts as hyperexpanded. V gene TRBV28 combines with J gene TRBJ1-3; D remains ambiguous. Trimming took off 6 bases at V and 4 bases at J, with 13 bases between the two ends. The germline gives CDR1 MDHEN, CDR2 SYDVKM. This CDR3 contains 14 residues. The CDR3 DNA sequence: TGTGCCAGCAGATCCGAGGGATCCGGAAACACCATATATTTT. Translating gives CASRSEGSGNTIYF.

This sequence joins TRBV10-2 and TRBJ2-7; 10 bases are shared with TRBD2. In germline, CDR1 is WSHSY, CDR2 SAAADI. CDR3 length: 13 amino acids. V lost 8 bases and J lost 3; bases outside the gene matches: 4. The CDR3 sequence: CASASGSDYEQYF. DNA for the CDR3: TGCGCCAGCGCTAGCGGGAGTGACTACGAGCAGTACTTC.

This sequence joins TRBV6-8 and TRBJ1-1; no reliable D call. The V and J ends lost 7 bases and 0 bases respectively, with 18 bases between them. The CDR3 spans 16 residues. CDR1 and CDR2 (germline): MNHGY, SAAAGT. The CDR3 spells CASTTRHQAMNTEAFF. Written as DNA, the CDR3 is TGTGCCAGCACTACGAGGCATCAGGCCATGAACACTGAAGCTTTCTTT.

The sample holds a few counts of this clone. J is TRBJ2-4 and V is TRBV14, with D hard to call. V lost 2 bases and J lost 0, with 14 bases in between. This CDR3 region has 17 residues. Per germline, CDR1 SGHDN and CDR2 FVKESK. The CDR3 coding sequence is TGTGCCAGCAGCCAATCCAGAACGCTTCTAGCCAAAAACATTCAGTACTTC. This codes for CASSQSRTLLAKNIQYF.

The chain combines TRBV5-1 with TRBJ2-7; 8 nucleotides line up with TRBD1. The junction had 9 bases not matched to a gene; V was cut back by 3 bases and J by 7 bases. The CDR3 is made up of 14 amino acids. Germline-derived CDR1 and CDR2 are SGHRS and YFSETQ. The CDR3 coding sequence is TGCGCCAGCAGCTGGCTCGGACAGGGAGAAGAGCAGTACTTC. Protein sequence: CASSWLGQGEEQYF.

Only a few counts were recorded for this clone. The chain joins TRBV11-3 to TRBJ2-3; TRBD1 agrees at 9 bases. The germline gives CDR1 SGHNT, CDR2 YENEEA. This CDR3 region has 18 residues. V trimming: 5 bases; J trimming: 0 bases; junction bases outside the gene matches: 12. CDR3 sequence (DNA): TGTGCCAGCAGCGCCAGGACAGGGGTTTTTTGGAGCACAGATACGCAGTATTTT. Amino acid sequence: CASSARTGVFWSTDTQYF.

J is TRBJ1-2 and V is TRBV11-3; no clear D gene. Trimming removed 4 bases from V and 0 bases from J, with 12 bases in between. Germline CDR1 reads SGHNT; CDR2 reads YENEEA. The CDR3 length is 15 residues. CDR3: CASSSPMEANYGYTF. The CDR3 DNA is TGTGCCAGCAGCTCCCCCATGGAGGCTAACTATGGCTACACCTTC. The complete variable domain, with remaining parts taken from reference TRBV11-3 and TRBJ1-2, reads EAGVVQSPRYKIIEKKQPVAFWCNPISGHNTLYWYLQNLGQGPELLIRYENEEAVDDSQLPKDRFSAERLKGVDSTLKIQPAELGDSAVYLCASSSPMEANYGYTFGSGTRLTVV.

The chain joins TRBV9 to TRBJ2-6; D may be TRBD1 (6 bases). The CDR3 is 14 residues long. Between the trimmed V and J ends, which lost 7 bases and 0 bases, there was a span of 8 bases. CDR1 SGDLS and CDR2 YYNGEE come from the germline V gene. The CDR3 DNA follows: TGTGCCAGCGCACAGGGCTCTGGGGCCAACGTCCTGACTTTC. Amino acids: CASAQGSGANVLTF.

This clone occurred a few times. The chain recombines TRBV6-8 with TRBJ2-7; D gene uncertain. CDR3 size: 14 residues. Germline V gene data show CDR1 as MNHGY and CDR2 as SAAAGT. V was pared by 6 bases and J by 2 bases, with 14 bases between. The CDR3 spells CASSLLVRPYEQYF. For the CDR3, the DNA is TGTGCCAGCAGCCTACTTGTACGCCCCTACGAGCAGTACTTC.

This chain joins TRBV5-1 and TRBJ2-2; the D gene could be TRBD1 or TRBD2 (5 bases each). This CDR3 contains 15 residues. Per germline, CDR1 SGHRS and CDR2 YFSETQ. The germline V and J ends were trimmed by 3 bases and 6 bases, with 15 bases remaining between them. The CDR3 region is CASSWGPHGAGELFF. The DNA for the CDR3 is TGCGCCAGCAGCTGGGGACCACACGGGGCCGGGGAGCTGTTTTTT. The full variable domain, completed using reference TRBV5-1 and TRBJ2-2, is KAGVTQTPRYLIKTRGQQVTLSCSPISGHRSVSWYQQTPGQGLQFLFEYFSETQRNKGNFPGRFSGRQFSNSRSEMNVSTLELGDSALYLCASSWGPHGAGELFFGEGSRLTVL.

V gene TRBV23-1 combines with J gene TRBJ1-4; 8 bases are shared with TRBD1. TRBV23-1 is known as an ORF, though its function is uncertain. V lost 6 bases and J lost 2; bases outside the gene matches: 5. The CDR3 length is 15 residues. The chain's CDR3 is CASSSRQGTNEKLFF. The CDR3, as DNA: TGCGCCAGCAGCTCTCGACAGGGGACTAATGAAAAACTGTTTTTT.

This chain links TRBV23-1 with TRBJ2-1; perhaps TRBD1 as D (5 bases). TRBV23-1 is an open reading frame, and its role is uncertain. CDR3 length equals 17 residues. V shed 0 bases and J shed 5 bases, with 17 bases lying between them. The CDR3 DNA is TGCGCCAGCAGTCAATCGGAAGGGGCTACCAACAACAATGAGCAGTTCTTC. It specifies CASSQSEGATNNNEQFF.

The rearrangement joins TRBV10-1 to TRBJ2-5; 15 nucleotides match TRBD2. Trimming took 7 bases from V and 5 from J; bases not matched to a gene: 8. Germline values: CDR1 WNHNN, CDR2 SYGVQD (reference sequence). The CDR3 length is 16 residues. CDR3 DNA: TGCGCCAGCACCGGGACTAGCGGGAGGAAGGGGGAGACCCAGTACTTC. Translated, it gives CASTGTSGRKGETQYF.

The chain joins TRBV11-3 to TRBJ2-1; 8 positions match TRBD1. J was trimmed by 7 bases and V by 5 bases; bases with no gene match: 7. The CDR3 has 14 amino acids. Per germline, CDR1 SGHNT and CDR2 YENEEA. CDR3 in amino acids: CASSGTGGWNEQFF. The CDR3 nucleotides read TGTGCCAGCAGCGGCACAGGGGGGTGGAATGAGCAGTTCTTC.

This chain uses TRBV18 with TRBJ2-7, with no clear D. Germline loops: CDR1 KGHSH, CDR2 LQKENI. The CDR3 contains 15 residues. V gave up 5 bases and J gave up 6 bases, with 20 bases separating them. CDR3 sequence reads: CASSGLGPGVGEQYF. DNA for the CDR3: TGTGCCAGCTCAGGGTTAGGACCTGGAGTTGGCGAGCAGTACTTC.

V is TRBV18 and J is TRBJ2-1; D is ambiguous. Germline V gene lookup returns CDR1 KGHSH and CDR2 LQKENI. This CDR3 spans 12 amino acids. V shed 1 base and J shed 8 bases, with 6 bases lying between them. The CDR3 reads CASSPQIYEQFF. CDR3 nucleotides: TGTGCCAGCTCACCACAAATCTATGAGCAGTTCTTC. The full variable domain, its missing parts supplied by reference TRBV18 and TRBJ2-1, is NAGVMQNPRHLVRRRGQEARLRCSPMKGHSHVYWYRQLPEEGLKFMVYLQKENIIDESGMPKERFSAEFPKEGPSILRIQQVVRGDSAAYFCASSPQIYEQFFGPGTRLTVL.

This clone was seen only a few times. J is TRBJ2-5 and V is TRBV11-3, with D unresolved. Trimming took 2 bases from V and 3 from J, leaving 16 bases between them. Germline V CDR1 and CDR2: SGHNT, YENEEA. This CDR3 contains 16 residues. CDR3 protein: CASSLYVGSLKETQYF. Here the CDR3 DNA reads TGTGCCAGCAGCTTATATGTGGGAAGTTTAAAAGAGACCCAGTACTTC.

This chain joins TRBV19 and TRBJ1-3, with D tentatively TRBD1 (5 bases). CDR3 size: 18 residues. Trimming cost V 3 bases and J 0 bases, with 18 bases left between them. Germline V CDR1 and CDR2: LNHDA, SQIVND (reference sequence). The CDR3, as DNA: TGTGCCAGTAGTATTCCCCGGACACTAATCTTCTCTGGAAACACCATATATTTT. It specifies CASSIPRTLIFSGNTIYF.

The V call is TRBV6-8, the J call TRBJ2-3; 13 bases are a match to TRBD2. The CDR3 runs 18 residues. The germline V gene encodes CDR1 MNHGY and CDR2 SAAAGT. V shed 6 bases and J 0 bases; nucleotides not matched to a gene: 9. This chain's CDR3 is CASSSTSGRPHSTDTQYF. CDR3 sequence (DNA): TGTGCCAGCAGCTCGACTAGCGGGAGGCCCCACAGCACAGATACGCAGTATTTT.

This chain connects TRBV22-1 to TRBJ2-1; TRBD2, the table's D call, lacks a check against the DNA. TRBV22-1 is a known pseudogene. The CDR3 length is 16 residues. The CDR3 DNA follows: TGTGCCAGCAGTTTATCGCGGGAGATGTATATCAATGAGCAGTTCTTC. It specifies CASSLSREMYINEQFF.

Sample share makes this clone large. The chain is built from TRBV6-8 and TRBJ2-7, with 8 bases matching TRBD1. This CDR3 spans 12 amino acids. Germline V gene data show CDR1 as MNHGY and CDR2 as SAAAGT. The CDR3 sequence is CVTGQGAHEQYF. The CDR3 DNA is TGTGTGACCGGACAGGGAGCCCACGAGCAGTACTTC.

This CDR3 reads CASSSRTGPNQPQHF. CDR3 nucleotides: TGTGCCAGCAGTTCGCGGACAGGGCCCAATCAGCCCCAGCATTTT. The chain couples TRBV28 to TRBJ1-5; TRBD1 aligns across 8 bases. V shed 4 bases, J shed 3 bases, and the junction held 5 bases outside the gene matches. The CDR3 runs 15 residues. Germline V gene sequence: CDR1 MDHEN, CDR2 SYDVKM.